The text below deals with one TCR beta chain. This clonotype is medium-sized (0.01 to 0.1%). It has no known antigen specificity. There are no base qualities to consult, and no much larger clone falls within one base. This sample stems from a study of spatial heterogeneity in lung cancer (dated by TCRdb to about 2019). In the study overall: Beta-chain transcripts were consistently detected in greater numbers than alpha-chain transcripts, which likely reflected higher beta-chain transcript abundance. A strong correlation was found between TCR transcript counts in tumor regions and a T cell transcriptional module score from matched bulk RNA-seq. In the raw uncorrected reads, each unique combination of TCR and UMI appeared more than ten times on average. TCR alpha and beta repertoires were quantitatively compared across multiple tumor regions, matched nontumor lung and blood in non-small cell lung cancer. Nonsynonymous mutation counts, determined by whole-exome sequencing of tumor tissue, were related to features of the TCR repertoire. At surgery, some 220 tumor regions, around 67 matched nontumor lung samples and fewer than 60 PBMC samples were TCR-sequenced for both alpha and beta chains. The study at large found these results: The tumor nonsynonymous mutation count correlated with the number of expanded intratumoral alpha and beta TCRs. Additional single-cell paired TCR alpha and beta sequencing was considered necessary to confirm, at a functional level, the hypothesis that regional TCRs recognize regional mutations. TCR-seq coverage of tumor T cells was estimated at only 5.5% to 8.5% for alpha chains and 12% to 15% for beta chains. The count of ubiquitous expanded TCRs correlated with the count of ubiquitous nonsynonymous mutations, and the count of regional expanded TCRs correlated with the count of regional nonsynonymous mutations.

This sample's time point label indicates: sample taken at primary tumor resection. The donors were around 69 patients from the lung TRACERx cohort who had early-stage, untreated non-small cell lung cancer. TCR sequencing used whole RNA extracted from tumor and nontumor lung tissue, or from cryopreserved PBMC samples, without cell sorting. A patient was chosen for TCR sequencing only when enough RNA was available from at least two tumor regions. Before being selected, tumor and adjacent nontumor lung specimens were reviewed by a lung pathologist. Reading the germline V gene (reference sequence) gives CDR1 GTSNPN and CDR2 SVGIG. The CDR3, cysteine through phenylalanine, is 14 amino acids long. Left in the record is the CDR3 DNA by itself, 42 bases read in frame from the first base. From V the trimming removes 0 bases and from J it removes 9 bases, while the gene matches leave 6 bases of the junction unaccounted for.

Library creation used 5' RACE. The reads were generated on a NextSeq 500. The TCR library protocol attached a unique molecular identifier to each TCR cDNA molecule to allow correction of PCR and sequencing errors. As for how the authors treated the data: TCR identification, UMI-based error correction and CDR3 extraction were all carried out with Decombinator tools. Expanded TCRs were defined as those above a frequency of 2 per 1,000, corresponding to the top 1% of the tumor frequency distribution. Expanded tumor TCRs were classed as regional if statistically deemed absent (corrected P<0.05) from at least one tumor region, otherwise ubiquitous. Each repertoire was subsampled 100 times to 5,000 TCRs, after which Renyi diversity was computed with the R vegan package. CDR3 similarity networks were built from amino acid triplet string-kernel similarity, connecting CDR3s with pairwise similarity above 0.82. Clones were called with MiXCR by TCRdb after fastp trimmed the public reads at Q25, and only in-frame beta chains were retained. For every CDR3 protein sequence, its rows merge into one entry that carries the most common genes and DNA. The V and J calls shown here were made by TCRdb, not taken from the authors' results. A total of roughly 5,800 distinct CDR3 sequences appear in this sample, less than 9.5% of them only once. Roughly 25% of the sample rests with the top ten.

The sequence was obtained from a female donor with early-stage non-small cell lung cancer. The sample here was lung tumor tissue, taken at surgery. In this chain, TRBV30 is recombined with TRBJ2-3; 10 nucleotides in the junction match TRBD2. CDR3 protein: CAWSVAGGRGTQYF. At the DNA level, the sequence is TGTGCCTGGAGTGTAGCGGGGGGGCGCGGAACGCAGTATTTT.